This T cell receptor beta chain is drawn from a study of molecular identifiers for immune sequencing clone quantification. Bulk libraries came from a prior protocol with listed TCR primers. MiXCR was run by TCRdb on the PCR reads, yielding one entry per CDR3 protein. Here the sample spans approximately 100,000 distinct CDR3 sequences, roughly a third being singletons. Sequencing libraries of naive CD8 cells derived from around 20,000 to 1,000,000 sorted cells with 10%, 30% or 50% RNA. On this clonotype: The conserved final phenylalanine or tryptophan is absent from the CDR3, which likely points to a read error.

CDR3 length: 12 residues. V was pared by 2 bases and J by 7 bases, with 6 bases between. Germline V CDR1 and CDR2: WSHSY, SAAADI. The rearrangement joins TRBV10-2 to TRBJ1-5; D call uncertain. This receptor was identified in a human donor in good health. Some libraries in this study had Jurkat cell RNA spiked in. Sequences were obtained from naive CD8+ T cells from blood, with Jurkat cell RNA spiked in. Indicated subset: FACS-sorted CD8+CD4-CCR7+CD45RA+ naive T cells. In DNA, the CDR3 is TGCGCCAGCAGTGAGATAAGGCAGCCCCAGCATATT. This sequence encodes CASSEIRQPQHI.